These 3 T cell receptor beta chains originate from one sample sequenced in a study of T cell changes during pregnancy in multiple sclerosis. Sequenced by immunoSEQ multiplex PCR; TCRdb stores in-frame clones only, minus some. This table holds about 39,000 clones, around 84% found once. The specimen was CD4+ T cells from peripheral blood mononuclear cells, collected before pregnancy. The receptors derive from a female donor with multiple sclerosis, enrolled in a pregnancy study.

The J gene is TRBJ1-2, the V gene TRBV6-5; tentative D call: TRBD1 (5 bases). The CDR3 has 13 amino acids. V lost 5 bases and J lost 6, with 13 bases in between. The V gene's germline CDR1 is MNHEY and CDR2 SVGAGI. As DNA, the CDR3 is TGTGCCAGCAGTCGCCAGGGTATGGATGGCTACACCTTC. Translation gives CASSRQGMDGYTF.

The CDR3 here is CASSWKQGVGNTEAFF. The CDR3 DNA is TGCGCCAGCAGCTGGAAGCAGGGGGTCGGGAACACTGAAGCTTTCTTT. V usage is TRBV5-1 and J usage is TRBJ1-1; 7 bases align to TRBD1. Germline lookup yields CDR1 SGHRS and CDR2 YFSETQ. There are 16 residues in the CDR3. Germline trimming cut 3 bases from V and 1 base from J; bases unmatched to any gene: 9. Full variable domain (outside the CDR3, taken from reference TRBV5-1 and TRBJ1-1): KAGVTQTPRYLIKTRGQQVTLSCSPISGHRSVSWYQQTPGQGLQFLFEYFSETQRNKGNFPGRFSGRQFSNSRSEMNVSTLELGDSALYLCASSWKQGVGNTEAFFGQGTRLTVV.

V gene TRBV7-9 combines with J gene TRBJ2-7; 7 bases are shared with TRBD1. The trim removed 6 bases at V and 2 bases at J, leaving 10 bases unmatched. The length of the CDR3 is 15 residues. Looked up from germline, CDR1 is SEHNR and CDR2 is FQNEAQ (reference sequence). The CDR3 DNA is TGTGCCAGCAGTACCTCCTGGACAGGCCCCTACGAGCAGTACTTC. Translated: CASSTSWTGPYEQYF.